One TCR beta chain is described in this entry. Its antigen is currently unknown. The data belong to a study of T cells after yellow fever vaccination. Overall study findings and caveats: The booster response re-showed most primary clones: 95% to 96% CD4, around 90% CD8.

One entry per CDR3 protein, called by TCRdb with MiXCR from the 5' RACE reads. The sample records 350,000 or so distinct CDR3 sequences, about 7.8% being singletons. The TCR sequence derives from a man younger than 35 who received the YFV17D yellow fever vaccine. This sample comprised PBMCs, obtained about 49 days after the first yellow fever vaccination.

In DNA, the CDR3 is TGTGCCAGTAGGAACACAGGGACAGGCAAGAGCTCCTACAATGAGCAGTTCTTC. Translation: CASRNTGTGKSSYNEQFF. This chain links TRBV19 with TRBJ2-1; 8 nucleotides agree with TRBD1. J was trimmed by 0 bases and V by 6 bases; bases with no gene match: 13. Germline values: CDR1 LNHDA, CDR2 SQIVND (reference sequence). The CDR3 consists of 18 residues.